The present TCR beta chain was sequenced within a study of breast tumors, draining lymph nodes, adjacent tissues. Whole-study findings and limits: Data fit most tumor T cells coming from lymph node, expanding in tumor. Tumor and nontumor repertoires were significantly more similar in luminal-like than in basal-like breast cancer. Tumors had less TCR diversity than lymph nodes, more than nontumor tissue.

V was clipped by 3 bases and J by 6 bases; unmatched bases: 7. Germline V lookup: CDR1 SGDLS, CDR2 YYNGEE. CDR3 length: 15 amino acids. The table lists this clonotype with many counts. Its target is unknown. TCRdb re-called the multiplex PCR reads through MiXCR, storing one row per CDR3 protein. The profile shows about 180,000 distinct CDR3 sequences, roughly a third of them singletons. Samples came from axillary lymph nodes draining the breast cancer. The V gene is TRBV9, the J gene TRBJ1-2; TRBD1 aligns across 11 bases. The TCR originated in a female donor with breast cancer. Some clones in this sample may be carry-over from other donors' samples. Material for sequencing was axillary lymph node tissue. CDR3 region: CASSARDRGYHGYTF. The CDR3 bases are TGTGCCAGCAGCGCCCGGGACAGGGGGTATCATGGCTACACCTTC.